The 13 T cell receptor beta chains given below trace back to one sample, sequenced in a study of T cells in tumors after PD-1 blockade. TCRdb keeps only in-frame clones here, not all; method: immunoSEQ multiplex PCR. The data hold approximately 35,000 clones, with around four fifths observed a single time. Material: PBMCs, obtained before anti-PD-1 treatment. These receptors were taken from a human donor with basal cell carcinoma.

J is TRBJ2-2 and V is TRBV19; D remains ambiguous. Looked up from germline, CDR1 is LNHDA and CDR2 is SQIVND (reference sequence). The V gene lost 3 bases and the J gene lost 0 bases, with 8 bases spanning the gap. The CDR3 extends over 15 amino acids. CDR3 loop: CASSIDTPNTGELFF. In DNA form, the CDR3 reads TGTGCCAGTAGTATTGACACTCCGAACACCGGGGAGCTGTTTTTT.

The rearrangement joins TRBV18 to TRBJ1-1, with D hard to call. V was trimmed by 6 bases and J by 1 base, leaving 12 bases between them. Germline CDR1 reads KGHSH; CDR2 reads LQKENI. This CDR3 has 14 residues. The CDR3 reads CASSPGFGNTEAFF. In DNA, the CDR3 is TGTGCCAGCTCGCCGGGGTTTGGGAACACTGAAGCTTTCTTT.

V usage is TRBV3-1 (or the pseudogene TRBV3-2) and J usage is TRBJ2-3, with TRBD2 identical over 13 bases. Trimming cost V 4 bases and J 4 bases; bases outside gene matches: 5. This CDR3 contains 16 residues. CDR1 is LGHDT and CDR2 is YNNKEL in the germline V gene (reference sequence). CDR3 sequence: CASSLGTSGIADTQYF. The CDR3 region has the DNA TGTGCCAGCAGCCTCGGGACTAGCGGGATAGCAGATACGCAGTATTTT.

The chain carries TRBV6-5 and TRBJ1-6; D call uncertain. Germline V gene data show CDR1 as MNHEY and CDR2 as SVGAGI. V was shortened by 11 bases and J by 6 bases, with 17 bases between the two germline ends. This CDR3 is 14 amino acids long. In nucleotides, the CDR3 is TGTGCCCCGGAAGGACTCATTCCTAATTCACCCCTCCACTTT. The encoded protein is CAPEGLIPNSPLHF.

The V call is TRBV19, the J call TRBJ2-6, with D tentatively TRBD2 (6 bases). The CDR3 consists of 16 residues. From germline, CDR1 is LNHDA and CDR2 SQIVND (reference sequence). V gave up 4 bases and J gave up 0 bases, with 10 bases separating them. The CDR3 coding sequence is TGTGCCAGTAGTACGTTGGGGGGCTCTGGGGCCAACGTCCTGACTTTC. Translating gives CASSTLGGSGANVLTF.

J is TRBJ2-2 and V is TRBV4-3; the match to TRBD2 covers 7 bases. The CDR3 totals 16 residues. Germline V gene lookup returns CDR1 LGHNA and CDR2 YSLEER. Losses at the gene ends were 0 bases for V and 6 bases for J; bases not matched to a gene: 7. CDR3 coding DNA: TGCGCCAGCAGCCAAGATCTTGTGGCGGGAGCCGGGGAGCTGTTTTTT. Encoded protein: CASSQDLVAGAGELFF.

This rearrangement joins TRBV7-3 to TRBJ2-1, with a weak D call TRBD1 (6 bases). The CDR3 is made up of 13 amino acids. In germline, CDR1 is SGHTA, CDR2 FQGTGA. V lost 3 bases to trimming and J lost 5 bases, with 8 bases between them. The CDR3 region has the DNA TGTGCCAGCAGCTTGGGACATAACAATGAGCAGTTCTTC. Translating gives CASSLGHNNEQFF. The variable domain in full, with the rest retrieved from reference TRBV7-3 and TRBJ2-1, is GAGVSQTPSNKVTEKGKYVELRCDPISGHTALYWYRQSLGQGPEFLIYFQGTGAADDSGLPNDRFFAVRPEGSVSTLKIQRTERGDSAVYLCASSLGHNNEQFFGPGTRLTVL.

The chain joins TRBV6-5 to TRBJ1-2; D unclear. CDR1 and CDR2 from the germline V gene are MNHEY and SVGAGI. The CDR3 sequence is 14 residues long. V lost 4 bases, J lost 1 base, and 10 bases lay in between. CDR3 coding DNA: TGTGCCAGCAGTTTTTACGGGGTTAACTATGGCTACACCTTC. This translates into CASSFYGVNYGYTF.

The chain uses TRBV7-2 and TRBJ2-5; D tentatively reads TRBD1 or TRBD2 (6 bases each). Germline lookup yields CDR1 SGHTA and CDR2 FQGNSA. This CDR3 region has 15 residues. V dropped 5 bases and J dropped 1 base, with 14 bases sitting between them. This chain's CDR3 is CASSPERGVQETQYF. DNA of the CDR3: TGTGCCAGCAGCCCAGAAAGGGGGGTCCAAGAGACCCAGTACTTC.

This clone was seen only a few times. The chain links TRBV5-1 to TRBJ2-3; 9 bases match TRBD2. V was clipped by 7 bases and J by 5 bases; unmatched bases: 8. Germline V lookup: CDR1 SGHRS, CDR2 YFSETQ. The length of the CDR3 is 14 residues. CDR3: CASRVSGGLDTQYF. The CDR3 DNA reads TGCGCCAGCCGTGTCAGCGGGGGGTTAGATACGCAGTATTTT.

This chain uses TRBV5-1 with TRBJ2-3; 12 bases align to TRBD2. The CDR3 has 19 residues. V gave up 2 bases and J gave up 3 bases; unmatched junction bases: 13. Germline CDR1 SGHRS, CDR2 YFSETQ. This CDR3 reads CASSFPRTGGTSGTDTQYF. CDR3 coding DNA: TGCGCCAGCAGCTTTCCTAGAACCGGAGGGACTAGCGGGACAGATACGCAGTATTTT.

CDR3 nucleotides: TGTGCCAGCAGCGAGGGGGGTTACTCCGGGGAGCTGTTTTTT. It specifies CASSEGGYSGELFF. The chain joins TRBV9 to TRBJ2-2, with D possibly being TRBD1 or TRBD2 (6 bases each). The V gene's germline CDR1 is SGDLS and CDR2 YYNGEE. This CDR3 spans 14 amino acids. The germline V and J ends were trimmed by 3 bases and 6 bases, with 12 bases remaining between them. Combining the CDR3 with reference TRBV9 and TRBJ2-2 gives the whole variable domain DSGVTQTPKHLITATGQRVTLRCSPRSGDLSVYWYQQSLDQGLQFLIQYYNGEERAKGNILERFSAQQFPDLHSELNLSSLELGDSALYFCASSEGGYSGELFFGEGSRLTVL.

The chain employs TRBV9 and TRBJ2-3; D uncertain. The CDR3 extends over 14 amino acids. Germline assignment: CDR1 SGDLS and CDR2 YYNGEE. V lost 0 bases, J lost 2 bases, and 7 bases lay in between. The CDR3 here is CASSVEMATDTQYF. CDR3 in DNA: TGTGCCAGCAGCGTAGAAATGGCCACAGATACGCAGTATTTT.